What follows are 17 T cell receptor beta chains derived from one specimen sequenced in a study of PD-L1 blockade in urothelial cancer. The time point: pretreatment peripheral blood. Sequenced by immunoSEQ multiplex PCR; TCRdb stores in-frame clones only, minus some. This repertoire shows some 80,000 clones, around four fifths found once; its top ten account for approximately 7.1%. Material: PBMCs, obtained around atezolizumab (anti-PD-L1) treatment. The receptors were sampled from a man in his forties or fifties with urothelial cancer.

V is TRBV5-7 and J is TRBJ2-7; 8 bases map to TRBD1. TRBV5-7 is filed as an ORF, its function uncertain. There are 15 residues in the CDR3. Unmatched junction bases numbered 4, after V lost 0 bases and J lost 2 bases. CDR3 coding DNA: TGTGCCAGCAGCTTGGGGACAGGGAACCCCTACGAGCAGTACTTC. Amino acids: CASSLGTGNPYEQYF.

The V and J genes are TRBV19 and TRBJ2-4; 7 bases fit TRBD1. J lost 2 bases, V lost 9 bases, and 16 bases had no gene match. CDR1 is LNHDA and CDR2 is SQIVND in the germline V gene (reference sequence). CDR3 length: 17 amino acids. CDR3 bases: TGTGCCAGCCAATTTGCCCCCGACAGGGCCCCCAAAAACATTCAGTACTTC. Amino acids: CASQFAPDRAPKNIQYF.

The chain combines TRBV5-5 with TRBJ2-1; tentative D call: TRBD1 (7 bases). Trimming stripped 5 bases from V and 6 bases from J, with 21 bases between. The germline V gene encodes CDR1 SGHKS and CDR2 YYEKEE (reference sequence). The CDR3 has 16 amino acids. CDR3 bases: TGTGCCAGCAGGCCGATACCCAGGGGGGTGGGCAATGAGCAGTTCTTC. Amino acid sequence: CASRPIPRGVGNEQFF.

This clone was recorded only once. The chain employs TRBV28 and TRBJ2-1, with D hard to call. Per germline, CDR1 MDHEN and CDR2 SYDVKM. This CDR3 is 16 amino acids long. Trimming left V 4 bases short and J 4 bases short, with 17 bases between. CDR3 region: CASSSTDIPKYNEQFF. The CDR3 nucleotides read TGTGCCAGCAGTTCAACCGACATCCCCAAGTACAATGAGCAGTTCTTC.

The chain recombines TRBV10-3 with TRBJ1-1; 7 bases are shared with TRBD1. The V gene end was trimmed by 8 bases and the J gene end by 1 base; junction bases not matched to a gene: 4. The CDR3 is 13 amino acids. The germline gives CDR1 ENHRY, CDR2 SYGVKD. The CDR3 coding sequence is TGTGCCATCGCAGGGGGTCGGAACACTGAAGCTTTCTTT. It encodes CAIAGGRNTEAFF.

The chain has TRBV5-5 and TRBJ2-5; the D is unclear. The CDR3 spans 13 residues. Trimming took off 4 bases at V and 5 bases at J, with 12 bases between the two ends. Germline-derived CDR1 and CDR2 are SGHKS and YYEKEE (reference sequence). CDR3: CASSMPLAETQYF. CDR3 nucleotide sequence: TGTGCCAGCAGCATGCCGCTCGCGGAGACCCAGTACTTC.

This rearrangement joins TRBV23-1 to TRBJ2-1; TRBD2 aligns across 10 bases. TRBV23-1 is designated an ORF whose function remains uncertain. The trim removed 2 bases at V and 8 bases at J, leaving 18 bases unmatched. The CDR3 runs to 19 residues. The CDR3 DNA reads as TGCGCCAGCAGTCAAAAAGGGAGGAGCGGGAGGGCCAGGAGGGATGAGCAGTTCTTC. This codes for CASSQKGRSGRARRDEQFF.

V usage is TRBV4-1 and J usage is TRBJ1-1; D uncertain. Per germline, CDR1 MGHRA and CDR2 YSYEKL. The V gene lost 3 bases and the J gene lost 7 bases, with 12 bases spanning the gap. The CDR3 sequence is 13 residues long. The CDR3 here is CASSQIEFGEAFF. The CDR3 nucleotides are TGCGCCAGCAGCCAGATTGAATTCGGTGAAGCTTTCTTT.

This chain connects TRBV27 to TRBJ1-4; a weak D match, TRBD1 (5 bases). Trimming took off 6 bases at V and 5 bases at J, with 19 bases between the two ends. Germline-derived CDR1 and CDR2 are MNHEY and SMNVEV (reference sequence). CDR3 size: 16 residues. CDR3: CASSPNRNGANEKLFF. In nucleotides, the CDR3 is TGTGCCAGCAGCCCAAACCGAAATGGGGCGAATGAAAAACTGTTTTTT. Variable domain in full (rest from reference TRBV27 and TRBJ1-4): EAQVTQNPRYLITVTGKKLTVTCSQNMNHEYMSWYRQDPGLGLRQIYYSMNVEVTDKGDVPEGYKVSRKEKRNFPLILESPSPNQTSLYFCASSPNRNGANEKLFFGSGTQLSVL.

V and J are TRBV19 and TRBJ2-1, with 10 bases identical to TRBD2. This CDR3 is built from 16 residues. CDR1 LNHDA and CDR2 SQIVND come from the germline V gene (reference sequence). V lost 6 bases to trimming and J lost 5 bases; unmatched junction nucleotides: 10. The CDR3 loop is CASSDSTSGLHNEQFF. The CDR3 DNA follows: TGTGCCAGTAGCGATTCGACTAGCGGGCTCCACAATGAGCAGTTCTTC.

The J gene is TRBJ2-7, the V gene TRBV19; D not certain. The CDR3 is 14 amino acids. CDR1 is LNHDA and CDR2 is SQIVND in the germline V gene (reference sequence). Deletions cut 4 bases from V and 2 bases from J, with 12 bases between. The CDR3 bases are TGTGCCAGTAGTAACCCTAGTCTCACCTACGAGCAGTACTTC. It yields the protein CASSNPSLTYEQYF.

The chain links TRBV10-3 to TRBJ1-1, with 7 bases matching TRBD1. Germline values: CDR1 ENHRY, CDR2 SYGVKD. Trimming took 2 bases from V and 5 from J; bases not matched to a gene: 8. The CDR3 consists of 15 residues. The chain's CDR3 is CAISEDRATGTEAFF. The CDR3 region has the DNA TGTGCCATCAGTGAGGACAGGGCGACGGGGACTGAAGCTTTCTTT.

The chain carries TRBV7-9 and TRBJ2-1; 11 bases are a match to TRBD2. CDR3 length: 14 residues. V lost 8 bases and J lost 9; bases outside the gene matches: 9. Germline loops: CDR1 SEHNR, CDR2 FQNEAQ (reference sequence). The CDR3 DNA reads as TGTGCCAGCTTTGTGGGACTAGCGGCGGGTGAGCAGTTCTTC. This codes for CASFVGLAAGEQFF.

This chain uses TRBV7-2 with TRBJ2-3, with 14 bases lining up with TRBD2. The CDR3 has 19 amino acids. Germline CDR1 reads SGHTA; CDR2 reads FQGNSA. V gave up 2 bases and J gave up 1 base; unmatched junction bases: 8. The CDR3 nucleotides are TGTGCCAGCAGCTTACAGGCGACTAGCGGGAGGGCAGGCACAGATACGCAGTATTTT. Translating it yields CASSLQATSGRAGTDTQYF.

This chain links TRBV9 with TRBJ2-5, with 8 nucleotides matching TRBD2. J gave up 5 bases and V 0 bases, and 15 bases lay outside the gene matches. CDR3 length equals 18 residues. CDR1 and CDR2 from the germline V gene are SGDLS and YYNGEE. Here the CDR3 DNA reads TGTGCCAGCAGCGTAGGGGAGGGGCTAGCGGGCGGGGGGGAGACCCAGTACTTC. Encoded protein: CASSVGEGLAGGGETQYF.

The chain links TRBV7-2 to TRBJ2-1; weak D call: TRBD1 (6 bases). CDR3 length: 16 amino acids. V was pared by 0 bases and J by 2 bases, with 11 bases between. The germline V gene encodes CDR1 SGHTA and CDR2 FQGNSA. The CDR3 region has the DNA TGTGCCAGCAGCTTAGCGCCTCCAGGGGCCTACAATGAGCAGTTCTTC. Protein sequence: CASSLAPPGAYNEQFF.

This chain connects TRBV19 to TRBJ2-1; 9 positions match TRBD2. CDR1 is LNHDA and CDR2 is SQIVND in the germline V gene (reference sequence). V lost 5 bases to trimming and J lost 3 bases; unmatched junction nucleotides: 5. The CDR3 sequence is 15 residues long. As DNA, the CDR3 is TGTGCCAGTAGTCCGACTAGCGGTTACTACAATGAGCAGTTCTTC. Its translation is CASSPTSGYYNEQFF.